The 22 T cell receptor beta chains below were found in one sample sequenced in a study of cytomegalovirus exposure and HLA in healthy donors. Amplification used 60 Vbeta primers and 13 Jbeta primers. This table comes from immunoSEQ multiplex PCR, and its TCRdb copy is limited to in-frame clones, with some not included. The specimen's table records roughly 120,000 clones. Material: PBMCs. Receptors were obtained from a man aged 18 to 35 in good health and CMV-seronegative.

The genes are TRBV5-6 and TRBJ1-2; TRBD1 might be the D (5 bases). The V gene lost 1 base and the J gene lost 4 bases, with 8 bases spanning the gap. CDR1 is SGHDT, CDR2 YYEEEE, per germline. The CDR3 has 13 amino acids. CDR3 region: CASSLPTVYGYTF. The CDR3 coding sequence is TGTGCCAGCAGCTTGCCGACAGTCTATGGCTACACCTTC.

The chain combines TRBV6-1 with TRBJ1-5; D uncertain. Trimming removed 6 bases at V and 4 bases at J, with 7 bases between. This CDR3 spans 12 amino acids. Germline V gene data show CDR1 as MNHNS and CDR2 as SASEGT. In DNA form, the CDR3 reads TGTGCCAGCAGGGGAGTTAATCAGCCCCAGCATTTT. It is translated as CASRGVNQPQHF.

The chain has TRBV12-1 and TRBJ2-2; the table assigns TRBD2, which was not confirmed against the DNA. TRBV12-1 is termed a pseudogene. This CDR3 spans 11 amino acids. For the CDR3, the DNA is TGTGCCAGCAGACGTGAGCGGGGAGCTGTTTTT. Protein product: CASRRERGAVF.

The chain couples TRBV27 to TRBJ2-3; 11 bases are a match to TRBD1. The CDR3 consists of 16 residues. Germline V gene sequence: CDR1 MNHEY, CDR2 SMNVEV (reference sequence). With V trimmed by 4 bases and J by 6 bases, 9 bases remained unmatched. The CDR3 nucleotides read TGTGCCAGCAGTTCCGGGACAGGGGGGTCGAGGGATACGCAGTATTTT. It encodes CASSSGTGGSRDTQYF.

The rearrangement joins TRBV7-2 to TRBJ1-2; D may be TRBD1 (5 bases). Germline V gives CDR1 SGHTA, CDR2 FQGNSA. This CDR3 comprises 13 residues. The V and J ends lost 5 bases and 6 bases respectively, with 13 bases between them. The CDR3 loop is CASSPGPVNGYTF. Here the CDR3 DNA reads TGTGCCAGCAGCCCAGGGCCCGTAAATGGCTACACCTTC.

This sequence joins TRBV7-2 and TRBJ2-1; 7 bases fit TRBD2. Germline V gives CDR1 SGHTA, CDR2 FQGNSA. Trimming removed 0 bases from V and 4 bases from J; junction bases left unmatched: 6. This CDR3 spans 16 amino acids. In nucleotides, the CDR3 is TGTGCCAGCAGCTTAGCGATTGGACTAGGATACAATGAGCAGTTCTTC. The encoded protein is CASSLAIGLGYNEQFF.

The CDR3 sequence is CASSQASPLAGPTDTQYF. The CDR3 DNA follows: TGCGCCAGCAGCCAAGCAAGCCCCCTAGCGGGCCCCACAGATACGCAGTATTTT. The chain carries TRBV4-1 and TRBJ2-3; TRBD2 aligns across 8 bases. V was pared by 1 base and J by 2 bases, with 11 bases of the junction left unmatched. Germline V gene sequence: CDR1 MGHRA, CDR2 YSYEKL. This CDR3 is 18 amino acids long.

The rearrangement links TRBV13 to TRBJ1-1; TRBD1 aligns across 8 bases. After removal of 8 bases from V and 8 bases from J, the junction contained 10 bases not matched to a gene. CDR1 is PRHDT, CDR2 FYEKMQ, per germline (reference sequence). The CDR3 is 13 residues long. CDR3 amino acids: CASGNRGRPEAFF. The CDR3 bases are TGTGCCAGCGGGAACAGGGGGAGGCCCGAAGCTTTCTTT.

The chain joins TRBV5-6 to TRBJ1-6; the D is unclear. CDR1 SGHDT and CDR2 YYEEEE come from the germline V gene. The V end was cut by 7 bases, the J end by 17 bases, with 16 bases between. The CDR3 is 11 residues long. In nucleotides, the CDR3 is TGTGCCAGCGGTTGGGCACCCCGAATCCACTTT. It is translated as CASGWAPRIHF.

This rearrangement joins TRBV18 to TRBJ2-1, with TRBD2 matching over 7 bases. Per the germline V gene, CDR1 is KGHSH and CDR2 is LQKENI. Trimming cost V 8 bases and J 9 bases; bases outside gene matches: 13. The CDR3 totals 14 residues. The CDR3 DNA sequence: TGTGCCAGCCTGCTGGCGGGAGAGTCGGGTGAGCAGTTCTTC. Its translation: CASLLAGESGEQFF.

The chain joins TRBV28 to TRBJ1-5, with TRBD1 matching 11 bases. The germline V gene encodes CDR1 MDHEN and CDR2 SYDVKM. J lost 4 bases, V lost 5 bases, and 10 bases had no gene match. There are 17 residues in the CDR3. This chain's CDR3 is CASSRRGQGVSNQPQHF. CDR3 DNA sequence: TGTGCCAGCAGTAGACGGGGACAGGGGGTTAGTAATCAGCCCCAGCATTTT.

This sequence joins TRBV9 and TRBJ2-5; the D gene is possibly TRBD1 (5 bases). Germline CDR1 SGDLS, CDR2 YYNGEE. The CDR3 is made up of 13 amino acids. Trimming pared 0 bases from V and 6 bases from J, leaving 9 bases between. The CDR3 spells CASSVEDMKTQYF. CDR3 in DNA: TGTGCCAGCAGCGTAGAGGACATGAAGACCCAGTACTTC.

This sequence joins TRBV28 and TRBJ1-4; TRBD1 is a possible D gene (5 bases). This CDR3 has 15 amino acids. V lost 10 bases and J 0 bases, leaving 15 bases between the germline ends. CDR1 is MDHEN, CDR2 SYDVKM, per germline. DNA for the CDR3: TGTGCCACCTCTAGGGGCAGTGCAACTAATGAAAAACTGTTTTTT. Amino acid sequence: CATSRGSATNEKLFF.

The J gene is TRBJ2-1, the V gene TRBV29-1, with D perhaps matching TRBD2 (6 bases). This CDR3 has 16 amino acids. Germline V gene lookup returns CDR1 SQVTM and CDR2 ANQGSEA. V shed 5 bases and J shed 6 bases, with 23 bases lying between them. In nucleotides, the CDR3 is TGCAGCGTTTTAGGACTAACCGGCCTATCATTCAATGAGCAGTTCTTC. Protein product: CSVLGLTGLSFNEQFF.

The chain is built from TRBV9 and TRBJ2-7; perhaps TRBD2 as D (6 bases). The CDR3 is made up of 12 amino acids. The ends were cut back, 1 base at V and 7 bases at J, with 9 bases in the middle. Germline CDR1 SGDLS, CDR2 YYNGEE. The CDR3 DNA is TGTGCCAGCAGCGTAAGTGCGGGGGAGCAGTACTTC. This gives the protein CASSVSAGEQYF. Full variable domain (missing parts from reference TRBV9 and TRBJ2-7): DSGVTQTPKHLITATGQRVTLRCSPRSGDLSVYWYQQSLDQGLQFLIQYYNGEERAKGNILERFSAQQFPDLHSELNLSSLELGDSALYFCASSVSAGEQYFGPGTRLTVT.

The CDR3 DNA sequence: TGCGCCAGCAGCCAAGTAGGTCTAGGGGCAGATACGCAGTATTTT. Protein: CASSQVGLGADTQYF. The genes are TRBV4-1 and TRBJ2-3; a weak D match, TRBD1 (5 bases). Trimming took 1 base from V and 4 from J, leaving 12 bases between them. Per the germline V gene, CDR1 is MGHRA and CDR2 is YSYEKL. The CDR3 is 15 residues long.

J is TRBJ1-2 and V is TRBV4-1; no reliable D call. CDR1 is MGHRA and CDR2 is YSYEKL in the germline V gene. Trimming left V 0 bases short and J 5 bases short, with 16 bases between. This CDR3 contains 16 residues. The DNA of the CDR3 is TGCGCCAGCAGCCAAGAAGGAGCGGGCCTTGGATATGGCTACACCTTC. Translated, it gives CASSQEGAGLGYGYTF.

The chain recombines TRBV7-9 with TRBJ1-2, with a possible D match to TRBD1 (5 bases). V lost 5 bases and J lost 8, with 21 bases in between. The CDR3 sequence is 15 residues long. The germline CDR1 and CDR2 sequences are SEHNR and FQNEAQ (reference sequence). The CDR3 sequence: CASSPSGWSEQGYTF. The CDR3, as DNA: TGTGCCAGCAGCCCCTCAGGGTGGTCCGAGCAAGGCTACACCTTC.

V and J are TRBV11-3 and TRBJ2-3; D ambiguous. The germline CDR1 and CDR2 sequences are SGHNT and YENEEA. This CDR3 is 14 amino acids long. V was shortened by 5 bases and J by 4 bases, with 13 bases between the two germline ends. The DNA for the CDR3 is TGTGCCAGCAGCCCAGGTTTTGGTTCAGATACGCAGTATTTT. As protein: CASSPGFGSDTQYF.

The rearrangement uses TRBV9 and TRBJ1-6; a possible D gene is TRBD1 (5 bases). Germline V gene data show CDR1 as SGDLS and CDR2 as YYNGEE. V shed 0 bases and J shed 0 bases, with 22 bases lying between them. This CDR3 region has 21 residues. As DNA, the CDR3 is TGTGCCAGCAGCGTAGTGGGGATGGGGCAGAAAATCAGCTCCTATAATTCACCCCTCCACTTT. As protein: CASSVVGMGQKISSYNSPLHF.

The chain uses TRBV9 and TRBJ2-2; maybe TRBD2 (5 bases). The V and J ends lost 0 bases and 3 bases respectively, with 15 bases between them. The CDR3 runs to 17 residues. The germline gives CDR1 SGDLS, CDR2 YYNGEE. DNA of the CDR3: TGTGCCAGCAGCGTAGCTGGTGGCGGGTTTTACACCGGGGAGCTGTTTTTT. Its protein is CASSVAGGGFYTGELFF.

The gene calls are TRBV10-2 and TRBJ2-3; maybe TRBD2 (6 bases). In germline, CDR1 is WSHSY, CDR2 SAAADI. The CDR3 contains 14 residues. Trimming removed 5 bases from V and 2 bases from J, with 11 bases in between. Here the CDR3 DNA reads TGCGCCAGCAGTCAGACTAGTGTCACAGATACGCAGTATTTT. It translates to CASSQTSVTDTQYF.